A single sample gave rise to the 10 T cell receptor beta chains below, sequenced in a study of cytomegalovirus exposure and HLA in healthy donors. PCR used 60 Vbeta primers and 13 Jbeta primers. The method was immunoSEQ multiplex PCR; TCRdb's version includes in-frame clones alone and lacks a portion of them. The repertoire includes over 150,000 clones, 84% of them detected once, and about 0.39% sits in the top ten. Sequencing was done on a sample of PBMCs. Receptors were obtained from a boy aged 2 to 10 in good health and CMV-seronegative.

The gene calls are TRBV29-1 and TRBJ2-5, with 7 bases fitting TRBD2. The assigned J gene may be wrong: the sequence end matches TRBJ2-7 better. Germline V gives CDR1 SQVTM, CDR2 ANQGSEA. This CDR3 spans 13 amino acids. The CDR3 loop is CSVETTGGYEQYF. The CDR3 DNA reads TGCAGCGTTGAAACAACGGGGGGCTACGAGCAGTACTTC.

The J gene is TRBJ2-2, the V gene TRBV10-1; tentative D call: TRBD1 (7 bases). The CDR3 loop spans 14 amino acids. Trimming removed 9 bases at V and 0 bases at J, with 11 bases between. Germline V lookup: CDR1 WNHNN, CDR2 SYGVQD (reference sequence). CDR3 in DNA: TGCGCCAGTGCGGGGACAGCGAACACCGGGGAGCTGTTTTTT. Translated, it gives CASAGTANTGELFF.

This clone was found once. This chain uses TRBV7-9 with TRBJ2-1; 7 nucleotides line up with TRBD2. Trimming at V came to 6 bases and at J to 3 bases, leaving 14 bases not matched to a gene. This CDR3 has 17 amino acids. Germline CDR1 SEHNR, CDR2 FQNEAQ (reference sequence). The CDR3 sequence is CASRHIRDYRDYNEQFF. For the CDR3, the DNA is TGTGCCAGCAGACACATCCGGGACTATCGTGACTACAATGAGCAGTTCTTC.

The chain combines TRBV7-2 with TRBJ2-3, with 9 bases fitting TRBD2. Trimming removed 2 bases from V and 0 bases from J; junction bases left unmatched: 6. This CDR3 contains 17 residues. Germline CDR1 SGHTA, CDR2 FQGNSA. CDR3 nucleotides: TGTGCCAGCAGCTTACTGGCGGGAGGGCCTAGCACAGATACGCAGTATTTT. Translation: CASSLLAGGPSTDTQYF.

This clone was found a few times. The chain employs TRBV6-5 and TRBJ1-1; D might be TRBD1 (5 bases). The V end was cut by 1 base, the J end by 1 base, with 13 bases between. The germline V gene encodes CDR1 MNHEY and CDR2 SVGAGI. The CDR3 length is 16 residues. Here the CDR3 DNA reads TGTGCCAGCAGTTACTGGGGGGGGACCGGGAACACTGAAGCTTTCTTT. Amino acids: CASSYWGGTGNTEAFF.

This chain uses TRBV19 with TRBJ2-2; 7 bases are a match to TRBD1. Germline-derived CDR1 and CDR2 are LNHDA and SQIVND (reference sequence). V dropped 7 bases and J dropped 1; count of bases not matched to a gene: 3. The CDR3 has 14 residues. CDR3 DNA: TGTGCCAGTACTTGGACAGGGAACACCGGGGAGCTGTTTTTT. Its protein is CASTWTGNTGELFF.

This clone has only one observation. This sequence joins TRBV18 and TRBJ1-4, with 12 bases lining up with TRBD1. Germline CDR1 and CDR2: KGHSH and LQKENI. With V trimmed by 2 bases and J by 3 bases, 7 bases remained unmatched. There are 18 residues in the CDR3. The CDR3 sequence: CASSPRGTGGPPNEKLFF. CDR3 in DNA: TGTGCCAGCTCACCAAGGGGGACAGGGGGCCCCCCTAATGAAAAACTGTTTTTT.

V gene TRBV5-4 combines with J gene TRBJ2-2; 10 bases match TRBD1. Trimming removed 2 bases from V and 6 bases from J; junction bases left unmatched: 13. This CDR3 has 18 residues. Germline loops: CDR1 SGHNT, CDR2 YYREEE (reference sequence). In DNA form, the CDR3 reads TGTGCCAGCAGCTTACCGGGACAGGGGTCTCGGTCCGCCGGGGAGCTGTTTTTT. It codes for CASSLPGQGSRSAGELFF.

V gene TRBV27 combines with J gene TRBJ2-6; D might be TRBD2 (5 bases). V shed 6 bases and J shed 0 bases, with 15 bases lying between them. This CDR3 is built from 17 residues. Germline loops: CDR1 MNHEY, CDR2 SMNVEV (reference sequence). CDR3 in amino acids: CASSPRTFDSGANVLTF. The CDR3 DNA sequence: TGTGCCAGCAGCCCTCGGACTTTTGACTCTGGGGCCAACGTCCTGACTTTC.

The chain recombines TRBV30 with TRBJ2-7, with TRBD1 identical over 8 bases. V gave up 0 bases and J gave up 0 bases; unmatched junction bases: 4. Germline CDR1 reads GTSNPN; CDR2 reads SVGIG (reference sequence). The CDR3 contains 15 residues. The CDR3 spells CAWSVRTGLSYEQYF. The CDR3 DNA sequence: TGTGCCTGGAGTGTAAGGACAGGGCTCTCCTACGAGCAGTACTTC.